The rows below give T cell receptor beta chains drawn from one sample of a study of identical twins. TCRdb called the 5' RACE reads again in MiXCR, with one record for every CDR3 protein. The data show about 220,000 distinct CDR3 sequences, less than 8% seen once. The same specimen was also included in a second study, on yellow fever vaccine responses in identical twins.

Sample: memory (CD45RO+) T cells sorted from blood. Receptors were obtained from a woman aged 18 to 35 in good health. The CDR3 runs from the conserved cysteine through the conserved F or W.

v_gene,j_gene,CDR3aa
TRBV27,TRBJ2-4,CASSPGGAAAKNIQYF
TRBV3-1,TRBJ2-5,CASSHLTGGMETQYF
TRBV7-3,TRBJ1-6,CASARGVNSPLHF
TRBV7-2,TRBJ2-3,CASSLVGSQDTQYF
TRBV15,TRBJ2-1,CATSRDPRNEQFF
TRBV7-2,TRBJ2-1,CASSLSRGGYNEQFF
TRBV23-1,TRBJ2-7,CASRVEDRWTYEQYF
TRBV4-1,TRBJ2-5,CASSQGVAGPPGETQYF
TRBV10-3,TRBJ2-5,CAIHSGRADQETQYF
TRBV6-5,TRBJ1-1,CASSTRQTGDHEAFF
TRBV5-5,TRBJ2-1,CASSFFSNEQFF